Shown below are 15 T cell receptor beta chains from a single sample sequenced in a study of cytomegalovirus exposure and HLA in healthy donors. PCR was performed using 60 Vbeta and 13 Jbeta primers. Clones were sequenced by immunoSEQ multiplex PCR, and TCRdb holds only the in-frame ones, with some missing. In the table there are 100,000 to 150,000 clones, less than 85% of which are singletons. The source material was PBMCs. These receptors were obtained from a man in his forties or fifties in good health and CMV-seronegative.

CDR3 sequence: CASSFTGLNTEAFF. CDR3 nucleotide sequence: TGTGCCAGCAGCTTTACAGGGCTGAACACTGAAGCTTTCTTT. V is TRBV11-2 and J is TRBJ1-1, with D perhaps matching TRBD1 (6 bases). The CDR3 covers 14 residues. Looked up from germline, CDR1 is SGHAT and CDR2 is FQNNGV. Trimming cost V 3 bases and J 0 bases, with 8 bases left between them.

This chain uses TRBV25-1 with TRBJ2-5; TRBD1 agrees at 12 bases. Germline V gives CDR1 MGHDK, CDR2 SYGVNS. Trimming cost V 2 bases and J 5 bases; bases outside gene matches: 3. This CDR3 region has 15 residues. CDR3 loop: CASSERDRGRETQYF. As DNA, the CDR3 is TGTGCCAGCAGTGAACGGGACAGGGGGCGGGAGACCCAGTACTTC. Supplemented by reference TRBV25-1 and TRBJ2-5, the full variable domain reads EADIYQTPRYLVIGTGKKITLECSQTMGHDKMYWYQQDPGMELHLIHYSYGVNSTEKGDLSSESTVSRIRTEHFPLTLESARPSHTSQYLCASSERDRGRETQYFGPGTRLLVL.

This chain links TRBV7-9 with TRBJ1-4; D gene ambiguous. The germline CDR1 and CDR2 sequences are SEHNR and FQNEAQ (reference sequence). This CDR3 is 13 amino acids long. Trimming stripped 8 bases from V and 7 bases from J, with 14 bases between. Here the CDR3 reads CASGREGGEKLFF. CDR3 coding DNA: TGTGCCAGCGGTAGGGAGGGAGGTGAAAAACTGTTTTTT.

This chain links TRBV9 with TRBJ1-2; 7 bases fit TRBD1. CDR3 length: 14 amino acids. Germline CDR1 is SGDLS and CDR2 is YYNGEE. J lost 4 bases, V lost 4 bases, and 7 bases had no gene match. CDR3 amino acids: CASSIQGQTYGYTF. The CDR3 DNA follows: TGTGCCAGCAGCATACAGGGACAGACCTATGGCTACACCTTC.

The rearrangement joins TRBV27 to TRBJ1-2; D is perhaps TRBD1 (5 bases). This CDR3 comprises 13 residues. CDR1 is MNHEY, CDR2 SMNVEV, per germline (reference sequence). V shed 2 bases and J shed 4 bases, with 8 bases lying between them. The CDR3 reads CASSLQGGYGYTF. The CDR3 region has the DNA TGTGCCAGCAGTTTACAGGGTGGCTATGGCTACACCTTC.

The chain is built from TRBV2 and TRBJ2-1; D might be TRBD2 (6 bases). CDR3 length: 13 residues. V was pared by 2 bases and J by 9 bases, with 11 bases between. Looked up from germline, CDR1 is SNHLY and CDR2 is FYNNEI. The CDR3 nucleotides are TGTGCCAGCAGTGAAAACAGGCGGGGTGAGCAGTTCTTC. It is translated as CASSENRRGEQFF. The complete variable domain, with remaining parts taken from reference TRBV2 and TRBJ2-1, reads EPEVTQTPSHQVTQMGQEVILRCVPISNHLYFYWYRQILGQKVEFLVSFYNNEISEKSEIFDDQFSVERPDGSNFTLKIRSTKLEDSAMYFCASSENRRGEQFFGPGTRLTVL.

The gene calls are TRBV11-3 and TRBJ2-2, with TRBD1 matching over 9 bases. The length of the CDR3 is 14 residues. The V gene's germline CDR1 is SGHNT and CDR2 YENEEA. V lost 5 bases and J lost 5; bases outside the gene matches: 3. The CDR3 is CASSIQGATGELFF. As DNA, the CDR3 is TGTGCCAGCAGCATACAGGGGGCTACCGGGGAGCTGTTTTTT.

The chain recombines TRBV6-4 with TRBJ2-1; possible D gene TRBD2, 5 bases. This CDR3 is built from 13 residues. Germline loops: CDR1 MRHNA, CDR2 SNTAGT. With 5 bases removed from V and 6 bases from J, the gap between germline ends came to 11 bases. CDR3 protein: CASSLTRGNEQFF. The CDR3 region has the DNA TGTGCCAGCAGTCTCACTAGAGGCAATGAGCAGTTCTTC.

This clone was seen only once. This sequence joins TRBV2 and TRBJ2-7; 10 bases fit TRBD2. Per germline, CDR1 SNHLY and CDR2 FYNNEI. V lost 2 bases to trimming and J lost 7 bases; unmatched junction nucleotides: 8. The CDR3 totals 15 residues. The CDR3 region has the DNA TGTGCCAGCAGTGAACCTCTAGCGGGAGTGACTGAGCAGTACTTC. Translating gives CASSEPLAGVTEQYF.

The chain is built from TRBV30 and TRBJ2-7; 11 bases are a match to TRBD1. Germline CDR1 and CDR2: GTSNPN and SVGIG (reference sequence). This CDR3 has 15 amino acids. J gave up 4 bases and V 4 bases, and 9 bases lay outside the gene matches. The CDR3 loop is CAWTKGGTGGYEQYF. The DNA of the CDR3 is TGTGCCTGGACCAAAGGAGGGACAGGGGGGTACGAGCAGTACTTC.

The V and J genes are TRBV2 and TRBJ2-7; 7 positions agree with TRBD1. This CDR3 region has 14 residues. Germline V gene lookup returns CDR1 SNHLY and CDR2 FYNNEI. Unmatched junction bases numbered 12, after V lost 6 bases and J lost 7 bases. In DNA, the CDR3 is TGTGCCAGCAGGACCGAAAGTAGGGGGCGGGAGCAGTACTTC. This gives the protein CASRTESRGREQYF.

The V and J genes are TRBV9 and TRBJ2-5; D gene ambiguous. The germline V gene encodes CDR1 SGDLS and CDR2 YYNGEE. The V gene lost 3 bases and the J gene lost 3 bases, with 15 bases spanning the gap. This CDR3 has 15 residues. DNA for the CDR3: TGTGCCAGCAGCGCCGTAGGAGCCCATAAAGAGACCCAGTACTTC. Translation gives CASSAVGAHKETQYF.

The chain links TRBV6-5 to TRBJ2-3; 9 bases match TRBD2. The CDR3 has 15 residues. V lost 8 bases to trimming and J lost 6 bases; unmatched junction nucleotides: 12. CDR1 is MNHEY and CDR2 is SVGAGI in the germline V gene. The CDR3 loop is CASGRAGGSVDTQYF. The CDR3 region has the DNA TGTGCCAGCGGACGGGCGGGGGGGAGTGTGGATACGCAGTATTTT.

The chain has TRBV6-5 and TRBJ2-2, with 9 bases aligning to TRBD1. The CDR3 has 15 amino acids. Per the germline V gene, CDR1 is MNHEY and CDR2 is SVGAGI. V was clipped by 5 bases and J by 6 bases; unmatched bases: 7. The CDR3 nucleotides are TGTGCCAGCAGTCGCGGGACAGGGCGTGCCGGGGAGCTGTTTTTT. The encoded protein is CASSRGTGRAGELFF.

The chain has TRBV30 and TRBJ1-2; 9 nucleotides line up with TRBD1. The germline gives CDR1 GTSNPN, CDR2 SVGIG (reference sequence). The CDR3 is 15 amino acids. The V gene end was trimmed by 2 bases and the J gene end by 3 bases; junction bases not matched to a gene: 7. CDR3 protein: CAWSTRDRAYYGYTF. CDR3 in DNA: TGTGCCTGGAGTACTCGGGACAGGGCTTACTATGGCTACACCTTC.